Each of the 22 T cell receptor beta chains below was sequenced from the same sample in a study of blood T cell repertoires in COVID-19. Only in-frame clones appear in the TCRdb table, and some are missing; sequencing was by immunoSEQ multiplex PCR. The sample lists around 500,000 clones, over 75% occurring once. The sequenced sample was PBMCs or T cells enriched from blood (not recorded which). These receptors were collected from a middle-aged woman who had recovered from COVID-19.

The chain employs TRBV5-1 and TRBJ1-6, with a possible D match to TRBD1 (5 bases). The germline V gene encodes CDR1 SGHRS and CDR2 YFSETQ. V lost 4 bases and J 0 bases, leaving 14 bases between the germline ends. The CDR3 extends over 17 amino acids. As DNA, the CDR3 is TGCGCCAGCAGCGGCGGGACCGCGGACTCCTATAATTCACCCCTCCACTTT. Translation gives CASSGGTADSYNSPLHF.

CDR3 DNA sequence: TGTGCCAGCAGTTTACTAGGACAGGGTAGAGGCTATGGCTACACCTTC. Protein sequence: CASSLLGQGRGYGYTF. V gene TRBV27 combines with J gene TRBJ1-2; TRBD1 matches at 8 bases. The CDR3 totals 16 residues. Germline values: CDR1 MNHEY, CDR2 SMNVEV (reference sequence). V was clipped by 2 bases and J by 4 bases; unmatched bases: 9.

The chain combines TRBV16 with TRBJ2-3, with D tentatively TRBD2 (6 bases). Between the trimmed V and J ends, which lost 3 bases and 3 bases, there was a span of 13 bases. There are 15 residues in the CDR3. Germline CDR1 and CDR2: KGHSY and FQNENV. This CDR3 reads CASSHLHGGTDTQYF. The CDR3 DNA sequence: TGTGCCAGCAGCCACCTCCATGGGGGGACAGATACGCAGTATTTT.

J is TRBJ1-5 and V is TRBV5-5, with TRBD1 as a possible D gene (6 bases). Trimming left V 2 bases short and J 0 bases short, with 9 bases between. Per the germline V gene, CDR1 is SGHKS and CDR2 is YYEKEE (reference sequence). The CDR3 is 15 residues long. The CDR3 sequence is CASSFRGNSNQPQHF. CDR3 nucleotide sequence: TGTGCCAGCAGCTTTAGGGGGAATAGCAATCAGCCCCAGCATTTT.

The chain has TRBV19 and TRBJ1-2; 9 bases align to TRBD1. With 5 bases clipped from V and 6 bases from J, the junction kept 13 bases outside the gene matches. The CDR3 totals 16 residues. Germline V gene sequence: CDR1 LNHDA, CDR2 SQIVND (reference sequence). The CDR3 spells CASSDNRDREEDGYTF. CDR3 coding DNA: TGTGCCAGTAGTGACAATCGGGACAGGGAGGAGGATGGCTACACCTTC.

The gene calls are TRBV30 and TRBJ1-3; the match to TRBD1 covers 7 bases. From germline, CDR1 is GTSNPN and CDR2 SVGIG (reference sequence). With V trimmed by 4 bases and J by 8 bases, 11 bases remained unmatched. The CDR3 is 14 amino acids. The CDR3 sequence is CAWTAGGSLDTIYF. The CDR3, as DNA: TGTGCCTGGACGGCAGGGGGTTCCTTGGACACCATATATTTT.

The gene calls are TRBV20-1 and TRBJ2-5; D perhaps matches TRBD2 (5 bases). Germline lookup yields CDR1 DFQATT and CDR2 SNEGSKA (reference sequence). The CDR3 spans 10 residues. The DNA of the CDR3 is TGCAGGGACTTCCAAGAGACCCAGTACTTC. Its protein is CRDFQETQYF.

CDR3 bases: TGTGCCAGCAGCGGCGGTCCAGGGGAGTCTCCCCTCCACTTT. It specifies CASSGGPGESPLHF. V usage is TRBV9 and J usage is TRBJ1-6, with a possible D match to TRBD1 (6 bases). Germline CDR1 is SGDLS and CDR2 is YYNGEE. V dropped 3 bases and J dropped 13 bases, with 17 bases sitting between them. The CDR3 runs to 14 residues.

This chain links TRBV19 with TRBJ1-2; 9 bases agree with TRBD1. The CDR3 contains 13 residues. Per the germline V gene, CDR1 is LNHDA and CDR2 is SQIVND (reference sequence). V was pared by 8 bases and J by 4 bases, with 5 bases of the junction left unmatched. The CDR3 protein is CASFSGQGYGYTF. CDR3 in DNA: TGTGCCAGTTTTTCGGGACAGGGCTATGGCTACACCTTC.

The rearrangement uses TRBV7-9 and TRBJ1-2; no clear D. With 1 base removed from V and 2 bases from J, the gap between germline ends came to 8 bases. CDR1 SEHNR and CDR2 FQNEAQ come from the germline V gene (reference sequence). This CDR3 has 14 amino acids. CDR3 protein: CASSLGTINYGYTF. The CDR3 DNA is TGTGCCAGCAGCTTAGGCACAATCAACTATGGCTACACCTTC.

The chain links TRBV13 to TRBJ1-2; 8 nucleotides line up with TRBD1. The CDR3 is 16 residues long. The ends lost 5 bases at V and 5 bases at J; junction bases unmatched: 13. The germline V gene has CDR1 PRHDT and CDR2 FYEKMQ (reference sequence). The CDR3 DNA follows: TGTGCCAGCAGCATAGCCACCAGACAGGGGACTTATGGCTACACCTTC. Translation gives CASSIATRQGTYGYTF.

For this clone: This CDR3 is also generated by other DNA sequences in the sample. V is TRBV5-1 and J is TRBJ1-1; the match to TRBD1 covers 9 bases. The CDR3 is 14 residues long. Germline CDR1 reads SGHRS; CDR2 reads YFSETQ. V was clipped by 0 bases and J by 6 bases; unmatched bases: 3. This CDR3 reads CASSLGQGGAEAFF. The CDR3 coding sequence is TGCGCCAGCAGCTTGGGACAGGGGGGCGCTGAAGCTTTCTTT.

The gene calls are TRBV2 and TRBJ1-5; D remains ambiguous. The CDR3 loop spans 13 amino acids. V lost 7 bases and J lost 4, with 11 bases in between. CDR1 is SNHLY, CDR2 FYNNEI, per germline. CDR3 DNA: TGTGCCAGCACTCGCACAGTAAATCAGCCCCAGCATTTT. Amino acids: CASTRTVNQPQHF.

The V and J genes are TRBV11-2 and TRBJ1-1; 10 bases line up with TRBD1. Germline CDR1 SGHAT, CDR2 FQNNGV. The CDR3 length is 16 residues. The V segment lost 1 base and the J segment 4 bases; nucleotides outside the gene matches: 6. For the CDR3, the DNA is TGTGCCAGCAGCTTAGGTGGGACAGGGGTAATCACTGAAGCTTTCTTT. Its protein product is CASSLGGTGVITEAFF.

The chain uses TRBV2 and TRBJ1-5; D perhaps matches TRBD1 (5 bases). Germline CDR1 SNHLY, CDR2 FYNNEI. Trimming took 2 bases from V and 1 from J, leaving 15 bases between them. This CDR3 is 17 amino acids long. In DNA form, the CDR3 reads TGTGCCAGCAGTGAAACGGGGGAGGGGTTAAGCAATCAGCCCCAGCATTTT. As protein: CASSETGEGLSNQPQHF.

There are a few counts of this clone. The chain employs TRBV6-5 and TRBJ2-1; 9 bases are shared with TRBD2. V gave up 0 bases and J gave up 6 bases; unmatched junction bases: 6. Germline V gene sequence: CDR1 MNHEY, CDR2 SVGAGI. There are 16 residues in the CDR3. The CDR3 DNA is TGTGCCAGCAGTTACTCTGGCGGGAGGGCGTTCAATGAGCAGTTCTTC. It codes for CASSYSGGRAFNEQFF.

This chain links TRBV2 with TRBJ1-1; a weak D match, TRBD1 (6 bases). With 6 bases removed from V and 0 bases from J, the gap between germline ends came to 14 bases. Germline V CDR1 and CDR2: SNHLY, FYNNEI. CDR3 length: 15 amino acids. The DNA for the CDR3 is TGTGCCAGCAGGCCAGGGGTTGAAATGAACACTGAAGCTTTCTTT. It is translated as CASRPGVEMNTEAFF. Together with reference TRBV2 and TRBJ1-1, the CDR3 gives the full variable domain: EPEVTQTPSHQVTQMGQEVILRCVPISNHLYFYWYRQILGQKVEFLVSFYNNEISEKSEIFDDQFSVERPDGSNFTLKIRSTKLEDSAMYFCASRPGVEMNTEAFFGQGTRLTVV.

The rearrangement joins TRBV4-2 to TRBJ1-2; TRBD1 is a possible D gene (5 bases). V shed 0 bases and J shed 4 bases, with 9 bases lying between them. The germline V gene encodes CDR1 LGHNA and CDR2 YNFKEQ. The CDR3 runs to 14 residues. In nucleotides, the CDR3 is TGTGCCAGCAGCCAAGATCAGGACATCTATGGCTACACCTTC. It specifies CASSQDQDIYGYTF.

In its sample, this clone was seen once. The chain is built from TRBV7-9 and TRBJ1-2, with 8 bases matching TRBD1. Germline values: CDR1 SEHNR, CDR2 FQNEAQ (reference sequence). This CDR3 contains 14 residues. The V gene end was trimmed by 5 bases and the J gene end by 7 bases; junction bases not matched to a gene: 9. CDR3 amino acids: CASSPRTGSLGYTF. The CDR3 nucleotides read TGTGCCAGCAGCCCTCGGACAGGGTCGCTTGGCTACACCTTC.

This clone was observed once. V is TRBV2 and J is TRBJ2-1; 14 bases align to TRBD2. The CDR3 has 17 residues. The germline CDR1 and CDR2 sequences are SNHLY and FYNNEI. V shed 6 bases, J shed 7 bases, and the junction held 11 bases outside the gene matches. The DNA for the CDR3 is TGTGCCAGCAGGGACTTGGGACTAGCGGGAGATTCAAATGAGCAGTTCTTC. It is translated as CASRDLGLAGDSNEQFF.

The V gene is TRBV15, the J gene TRBJ1-6; D is perhaps TRBD1 (5 bases). This CDR3 comprises 13 residues. Trimming pared 6 bases from V and 17 bases from J, leaving 20 bases between. CDR1 is LNHNV and CDR2 is YYDKDF in the germline V gene (reference sequence). In DNA form, the CDR3 reads TGTGCCACCAGTCCTATCGCACGGCAGGGCTTCCACTTT. Protein: CATSPIARQGFHF.

CDR3 in amino acids: CASSAPPGTSRNEQFF. The CDR3 DNA is TGTGCCAGCAGCGCCCCTCCGGGTACCTCGCGAAATGAGCAGTTCTTC. V and J are TRBV9 and TRBJ2-1; no definite D call. Germline V gene data show CDR1 as SGDLS and CDR2 as YYNGEE. The CDR3 is 16 residues long. Trimming took 3 bases from V and 7 from J, leaving 20 bases between them.